This TCR beta chain was sequenced during a study of T cells after posttransplantation cyclophosphamide. Study observations and caveats: Later post-transplant blood repertoires were often dominated by donor CD8+ memory clones. After PTCy, TRB diversity resembled that of CNI/methotrexate controls. Tissue-infiltrating T cells from skin or gut overlapped little with blood T cells.

The table came from immunoSEQ multiplex PCR; TCRdb's copy has only in-frame clones and leaves some out. The data hold about 24,000 clones, with more than 70% observed a single time. CDR1 SEHNR and CDR2 FQNEAQ come from the germline V gene (reference sequence). The germline V and J ends were trimmed by 0 bases and 2 bases, with 7 bases remaining between them. This CDR3 has 14 amino acids. To note about this clone: Its specificity is not known.

Sample: PBMCs. This clonotype was sampled from a woman aged 55-70 years with a blood cancer, CMV-positive, and with a related stem cell donor. V and J are TRBV7-9 and TRBJ1-2; no clear D. CDR3 in DNA: TGTGCCAGCAGCTTAGCGTCAGGAAACTATGGCTACACCTTC. Protein: CASSLASGNYGYTF.